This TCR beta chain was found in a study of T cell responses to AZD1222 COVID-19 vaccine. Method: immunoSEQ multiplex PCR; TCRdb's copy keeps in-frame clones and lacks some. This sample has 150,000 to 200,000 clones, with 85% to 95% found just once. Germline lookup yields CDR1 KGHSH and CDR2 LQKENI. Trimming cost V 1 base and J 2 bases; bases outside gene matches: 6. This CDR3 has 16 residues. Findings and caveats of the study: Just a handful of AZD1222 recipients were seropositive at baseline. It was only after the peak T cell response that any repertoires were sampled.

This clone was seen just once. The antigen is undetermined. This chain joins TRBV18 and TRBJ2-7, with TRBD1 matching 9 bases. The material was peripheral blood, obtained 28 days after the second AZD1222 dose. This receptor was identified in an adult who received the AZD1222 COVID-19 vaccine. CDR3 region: CASSPQTGGNPYEQYF. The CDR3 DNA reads TGTGCCAGCTCACCACAGACAGGGGGAAACCCCTACGAGCAGTACTTC.